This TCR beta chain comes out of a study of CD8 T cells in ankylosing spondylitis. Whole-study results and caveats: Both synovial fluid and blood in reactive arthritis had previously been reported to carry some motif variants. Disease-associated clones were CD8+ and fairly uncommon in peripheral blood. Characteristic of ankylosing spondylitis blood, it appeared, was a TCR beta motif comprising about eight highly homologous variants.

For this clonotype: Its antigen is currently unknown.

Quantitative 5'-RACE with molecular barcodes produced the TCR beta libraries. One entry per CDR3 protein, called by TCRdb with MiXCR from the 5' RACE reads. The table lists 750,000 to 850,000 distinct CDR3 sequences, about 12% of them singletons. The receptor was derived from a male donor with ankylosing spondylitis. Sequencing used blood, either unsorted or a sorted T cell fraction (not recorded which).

CDR3 in amino acids: CASSLGGGTVDSPLHF. The CDR3 DNA follows: TGTGCCAGCAGCTTAGGTGGGGGGACCGTGGATTCACCCCTCCACTTT. The V and J genes are TRBV7-2 and TRBJ1-6; perhaps TRBD1 as D (5 bases). Germline V CDR1 and CDR2: SGHTA, FQGNSA. The CDR3 has 16 amino acids. V gave up 1 base and J gave up 8 bases, with 15 bases separating them.